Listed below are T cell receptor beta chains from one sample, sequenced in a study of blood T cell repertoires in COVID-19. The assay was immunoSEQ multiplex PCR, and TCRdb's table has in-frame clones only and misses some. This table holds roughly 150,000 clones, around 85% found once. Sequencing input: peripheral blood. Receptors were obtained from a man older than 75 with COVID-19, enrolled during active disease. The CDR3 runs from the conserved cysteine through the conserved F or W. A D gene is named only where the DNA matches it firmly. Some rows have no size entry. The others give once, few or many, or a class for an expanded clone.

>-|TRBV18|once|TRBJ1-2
CASSPAGVGYTF
TGTGCCAGCTCACCGGCAGGGGTCGGCTACACCTTC
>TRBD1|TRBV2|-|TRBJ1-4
CASSNRGRKANEKLFF
TGTGCCAGCAGTAACAGGGGGCGGAAGGCTAATGAAAAACTGTTTTTT
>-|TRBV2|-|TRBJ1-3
CASSAGSSGNTIYF
TGTGCCAGCAGTGCTGGCAGCTCTGGAAACACCATATATTTT
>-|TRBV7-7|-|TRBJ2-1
CASSLDAGSSYNEQFF
TGTGCCAGCAGCTTAGACGCGGGGAGCTCCTACAATGAGCAGTTCTTC
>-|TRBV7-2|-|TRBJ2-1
CASSLAGTSVDEQFF
TGTGCCAGCAGCTTAGCGGGGACTTCGGTGGATGAGCAGTTCTTC
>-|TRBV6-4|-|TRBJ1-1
CASSSTANTEAFF
TGTGCCAGCAGTTCGACAGCTAACACTGAAGCTTTCTTT
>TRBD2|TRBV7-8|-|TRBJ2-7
CASSLPRTGLAGASFRSSYEQYF
TGTGCCAGCAGCCTCCCGAGGACAGGACTAGCGGGGGCCTCGTTTAGGAGCTCCTACGAGCAGTACTTC
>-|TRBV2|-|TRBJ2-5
CASSPQGQETQYF
TGTGCCAGCAGCCCACAGGGCCAAGAGACCCAGTACTTC
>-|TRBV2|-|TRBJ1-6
CASSEEPPLHF
TGTGCCAGCAGTGAGGAGCCACCCCTCCACTTT
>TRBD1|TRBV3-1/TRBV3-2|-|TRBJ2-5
CASSRDRGPETQYF
TGTGCCAGCAGCCGAGACAGGGGGCCGGAGACCCAGTACTTC
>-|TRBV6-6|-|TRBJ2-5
CASSQARATQYF
TGTGCCAGCAGCCAGGCCAGAGCGACCCAGTACTTC
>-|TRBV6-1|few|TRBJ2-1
CASSEAEGSSYNEQFF
TGTGCCAGCAGTGAAGCTGAGGGAAGCTCCTACAATGAGCAGTTCTTC
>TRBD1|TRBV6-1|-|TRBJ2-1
CASSEAGQGSVEQFF
TGTGCCAGCAGTGAAGCGGGACAGGGTTCGGTTGAGCAGTTCTTC
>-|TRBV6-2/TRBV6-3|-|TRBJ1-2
CASSTWDSANYGYTF
TGTGCCAGCAGTACTTGGGACTCAGCTAACTATGGCTACACCTTC
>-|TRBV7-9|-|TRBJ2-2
CASSLGQNTGELFF
TGTGCCAGCAGCTTGGGACAGAACACCGGGGAGCTGTTTTTT
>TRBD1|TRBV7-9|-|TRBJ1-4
CASRSMRGGGEKLFF
TGTGCCAGCAGGTCCATGCGAGGGGGCGGTGAAAAACTGTTTTTT
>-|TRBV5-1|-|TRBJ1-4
CASRQAVNEKLFF
TGCGCCAGCAGACAGGCCGTTAATGAAAAACTGTTTTTT
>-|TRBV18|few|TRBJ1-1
CASSPGGWTEAFF
TGTGCCAGCTCACCAGGGGGGTGGACTGAAGCTTTCTTT
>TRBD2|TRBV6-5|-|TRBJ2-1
CASSWGGTIQFF
TGTGCCAGCAGTTGGGGGGGGACTATTCAGTTCTTC
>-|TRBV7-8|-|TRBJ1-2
CASSPGQIQGYGYTF
TGTGCCAGCAGCCCCGGACAAATCCAGGGCTATGGCTACACCTTC
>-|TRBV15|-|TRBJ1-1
CATSTSVNTEAFF
TGTGCCACCAGCACTTCAGTGAACACTGAAGCTTTCTTT
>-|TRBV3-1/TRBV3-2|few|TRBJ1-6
CASSQEGGRPGSYNSPLHF
TGTGCCAGCAGCCAAGAAGGAGGCAGACCGGGCTCCTATAATTCACCCCTCCACTTT
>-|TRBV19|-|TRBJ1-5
CATSSGNQPQHF
TGTGCCACTTCTTCGGGCAATCAGCCCCAGCATTTT
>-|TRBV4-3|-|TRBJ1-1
CASSLTPRGDTEAFF
TGCGCCAGCAGCTTGACCCCTAGAGGTGACACTGAAGCTTTCTTT
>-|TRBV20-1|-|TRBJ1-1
CSATSLRAFF
TGCAGTGCTACCAGTTTGAGGGCTTTCTTT
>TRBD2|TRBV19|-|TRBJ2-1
CASSGTSGSGQFF
TGTGCCAGTAGCGGGACTAGCGGCTCCGGGCAGTTCTTC
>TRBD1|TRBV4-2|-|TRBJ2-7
CASSQDTIGGQGVYEQYF
TGTGCCAGCAGCCAAGATACCATAGGGGGACAGGGGGTCTACGAGCAGTACTTC
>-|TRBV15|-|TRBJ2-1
CATSRDGDNYNEQFF
TGTGCCACCAGCAGAGATGGGGACAACTACAATGAGCAGTTCTTC
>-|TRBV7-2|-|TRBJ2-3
CASSSGPGADTQYF
TGTGCCAGCAGCTCGGGCCCAGGGGCAGATACGCAGTATTTT
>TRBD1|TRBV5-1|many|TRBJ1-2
CASSSGTGDYYGYTF
TGCGCCAGCAGCTCCGGGACAGGAGATTACTATGGCTACACCTTC
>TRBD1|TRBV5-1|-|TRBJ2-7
CASSLAGGQGSHRFYEQYF
TGCGCCAGCAGCTTGGCTGGGGGACAGGGGTCCCACCGCTTCTACGAGCAGTACTTC
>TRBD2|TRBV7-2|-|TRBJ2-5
CASRPLAGGPETQYF
TGTGCCAGCAGACCACTAGCGGGGGGGCCGGAGACCCAGTACTTC
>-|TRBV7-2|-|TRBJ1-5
CASSLGQSNQPQHF
TGTGCCAGCAGCTTAGGACAGAGCAATCAGCCCCAGCATTTT
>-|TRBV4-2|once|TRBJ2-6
CASSQDGTPGANVLTF
TGTGCCAGCAGCCAAGATGGGACTCCTGGGGCCAACGTCCTGACTTTC
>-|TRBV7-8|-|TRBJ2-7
CASRPVARGEQYF
TGTGCCAGCAGACCCGTTGCAAGAGGAGAGCAGTACTTC
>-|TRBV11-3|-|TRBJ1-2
CASSFEGVDGYTF
TGTGCCAGCAGCTTCGAAGGGGTTGACGGCTACACCTTC